This T cell receptor beta chain was captured in a study of CXCR3-negative and CXCR3-positive naive CD8 T cells. Study-wide points: Cryopreservation partially lowered CXCR3 expression, so most assays used fresh PBMCs.

Measured by frequency, this clonotype is medium-sized (0.01 to 0.1%). The target antigen is unknown. CDR1 MGHRA and CDR2 YSYEKL come from the germline V gene. The CDR3 length is 15 residues. UMI-labeled TRB cDNA libraries were prepared by 5' RACE. TCRdb reprocessed the 5' RACE reads and stores each CDR3 protein as one record, lacking DNA. Its listing shows several thousand distinct CDR3 sequences. The origin of this receptor is a human donor in good health. Some clones in this sample may be carry-over from other donors' samples. The chain employs TRBV4-1 and TRBJ1-2; there is no DNA to check the TCRdb D call of TRBD1. Sequenced: naive CXCR3- CD8+ T cells from blood. The subset: CD45RO-CCR7+CD27+CD95- naive CD8+ T cells lacking CXCR3 (TNR3-). Here the CDR3 reads CASSQDGQGFWGYTF.